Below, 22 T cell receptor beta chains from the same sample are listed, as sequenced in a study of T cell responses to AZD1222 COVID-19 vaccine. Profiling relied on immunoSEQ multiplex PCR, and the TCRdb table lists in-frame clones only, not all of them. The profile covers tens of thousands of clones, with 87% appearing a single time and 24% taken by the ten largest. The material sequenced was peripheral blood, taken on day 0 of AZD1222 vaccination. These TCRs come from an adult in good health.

As DNA, the CDR3 is TGTGCCAGTAGTCCCTCTCACAGGGGCTCCTACGAGCAGTACTTC. This gives the protein CASSPSHRGSYEQYF. The chain employs TRBV19 and TRBJ2-7; 7 bases fit TRBD1. Trimming removed 5 bases from V and 0 bases from J; junction bases left unmatched: 7. In germline, CDR1 is LNHDA, CDR2 SQIVND (reference sequence). The CDR3 contains 15 residues.

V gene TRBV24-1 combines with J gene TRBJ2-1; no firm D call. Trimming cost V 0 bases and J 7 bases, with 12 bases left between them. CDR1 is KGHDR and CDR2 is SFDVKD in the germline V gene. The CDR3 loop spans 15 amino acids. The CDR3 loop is CATSDLQGTKNEQFF. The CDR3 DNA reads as TGTGCCACCAGTGATTTGCAAGGCACTAAGAATGAGCAGTTCTTC.

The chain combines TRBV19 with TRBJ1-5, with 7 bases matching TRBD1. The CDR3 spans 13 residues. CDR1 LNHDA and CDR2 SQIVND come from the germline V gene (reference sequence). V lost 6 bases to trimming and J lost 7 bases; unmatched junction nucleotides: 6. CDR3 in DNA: TGTGCCAGTAGCACTCAGGGGGGGCAGCCCCAGCATTTT. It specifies CASSTQGGQPQHF.

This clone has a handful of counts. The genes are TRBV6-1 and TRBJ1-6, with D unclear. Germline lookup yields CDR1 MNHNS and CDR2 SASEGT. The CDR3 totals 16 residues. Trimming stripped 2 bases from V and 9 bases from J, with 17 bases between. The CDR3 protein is CASSEFSEPGFSPLHF. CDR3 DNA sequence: TGTGCCAGCAGTGAATTTAGTGAACCAGGATTTTCACCCCTCCACTTT.

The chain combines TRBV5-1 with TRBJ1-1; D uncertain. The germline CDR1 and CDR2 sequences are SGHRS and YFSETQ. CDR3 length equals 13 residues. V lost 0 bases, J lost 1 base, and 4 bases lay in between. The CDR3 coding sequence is TGCGCCAGCAGCTTGGCCGGGAACACTGAAGCTTTCTTT. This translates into CASSLAGNTEAFF.

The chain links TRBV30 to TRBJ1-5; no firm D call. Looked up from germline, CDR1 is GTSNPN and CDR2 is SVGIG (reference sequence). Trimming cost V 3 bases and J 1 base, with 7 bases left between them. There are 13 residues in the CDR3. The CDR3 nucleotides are TGTGCCTGGAGCCAGGCGAGCAATCAGCCCCAGCATTTT. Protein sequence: CAWSQASNQPQHF.

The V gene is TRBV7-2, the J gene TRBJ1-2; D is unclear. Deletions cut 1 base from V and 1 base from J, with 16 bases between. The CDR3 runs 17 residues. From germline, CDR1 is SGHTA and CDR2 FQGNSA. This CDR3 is CASSLGGPTLINYGYTF. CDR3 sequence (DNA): TGTGCCAGCAGCTTAGGCGGGCCCACCTTGATTAACTATGGCTACACCTTC. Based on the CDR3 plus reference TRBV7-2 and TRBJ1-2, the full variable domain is GAGVSQSPSNKVTEKGKDVELRCDPISGHTALYWYRQSLGQGLEFLIYFQGNSAPDKSGLPSDRFSAERTGGSVSTLTIQRTQQEDSAVYLCASSLGGPTLINYGYTFGSGTRLTVV.

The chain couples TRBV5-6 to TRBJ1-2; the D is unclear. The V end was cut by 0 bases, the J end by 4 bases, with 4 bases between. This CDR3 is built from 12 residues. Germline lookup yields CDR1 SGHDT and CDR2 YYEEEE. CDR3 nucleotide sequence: TGTGCCAGCAGCTTGGAGACCTATGGCTACACCTTC. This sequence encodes CASSLETYGYTF.

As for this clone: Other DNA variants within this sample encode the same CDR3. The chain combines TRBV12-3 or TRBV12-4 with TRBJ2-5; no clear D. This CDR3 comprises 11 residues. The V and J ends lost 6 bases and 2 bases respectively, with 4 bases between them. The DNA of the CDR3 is TGTGCCAGCAGCCTACAAGAGACCCAGTACTTC. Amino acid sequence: CASSLQETQYF.

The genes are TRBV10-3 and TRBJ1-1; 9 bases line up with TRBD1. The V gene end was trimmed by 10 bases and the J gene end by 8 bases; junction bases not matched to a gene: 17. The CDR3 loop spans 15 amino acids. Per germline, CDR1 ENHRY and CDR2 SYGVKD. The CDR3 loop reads CATTGTGPNTEEAFF. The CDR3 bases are TGTGCCACAACCGGGACAGGGCCTAATACGGAAGAAGCTTTCTTT.

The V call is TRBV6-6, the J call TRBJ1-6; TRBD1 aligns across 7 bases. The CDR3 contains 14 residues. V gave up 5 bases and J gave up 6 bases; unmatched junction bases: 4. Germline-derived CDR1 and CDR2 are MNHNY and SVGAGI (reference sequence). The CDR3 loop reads CASSARDSNSPLHF. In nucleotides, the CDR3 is TGTGCCAGCAGTGCCCGGGACAGTAATTCACCCCTCCACTTT.

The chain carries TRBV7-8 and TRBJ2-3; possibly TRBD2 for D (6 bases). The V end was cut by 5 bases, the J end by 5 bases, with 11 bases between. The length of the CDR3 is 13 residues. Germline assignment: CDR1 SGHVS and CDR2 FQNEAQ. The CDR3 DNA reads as TGTGCCAGCAGCCCCCCGCGGGAAGATACGCAGTATTTT. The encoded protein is CASSPPREDTQYF.

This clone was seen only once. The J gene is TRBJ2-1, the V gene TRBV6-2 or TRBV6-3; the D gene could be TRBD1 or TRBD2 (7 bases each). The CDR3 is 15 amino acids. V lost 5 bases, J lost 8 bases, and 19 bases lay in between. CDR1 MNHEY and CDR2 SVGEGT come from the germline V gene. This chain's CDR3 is CASSAQGGSYDEQFF. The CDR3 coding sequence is TGTGCCAGCAGTGCCCAGGGGGGGAGTTACGATGAGCAGTTCTTC.

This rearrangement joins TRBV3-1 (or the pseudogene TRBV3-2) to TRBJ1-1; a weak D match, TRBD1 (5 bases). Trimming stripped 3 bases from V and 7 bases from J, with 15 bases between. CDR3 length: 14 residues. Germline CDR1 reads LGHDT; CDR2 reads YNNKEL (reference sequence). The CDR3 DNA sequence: TGTGCCAGCAGCCAGGCTAACAGGAGAGGTGAAGCTTTCTTT. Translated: CASSQANRRGEAFF.

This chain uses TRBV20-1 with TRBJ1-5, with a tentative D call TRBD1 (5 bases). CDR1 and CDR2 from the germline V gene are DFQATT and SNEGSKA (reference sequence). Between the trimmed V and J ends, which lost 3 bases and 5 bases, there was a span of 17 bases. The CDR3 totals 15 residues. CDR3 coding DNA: TGCAGTGCTAGTCCCCTAATGGGGGGAGATCAGCCCCAGCATTTT. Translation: CSASPLMGGDQPQHF.

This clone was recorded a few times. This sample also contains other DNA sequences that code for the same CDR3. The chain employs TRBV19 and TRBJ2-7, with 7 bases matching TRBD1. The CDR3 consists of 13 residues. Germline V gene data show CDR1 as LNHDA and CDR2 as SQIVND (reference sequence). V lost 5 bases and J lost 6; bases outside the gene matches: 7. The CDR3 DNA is TGTGCCAGTAGTCCCGGGACAGTCTCCGAGCAGTACTTC. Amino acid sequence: CASSPGTVSEQYF.

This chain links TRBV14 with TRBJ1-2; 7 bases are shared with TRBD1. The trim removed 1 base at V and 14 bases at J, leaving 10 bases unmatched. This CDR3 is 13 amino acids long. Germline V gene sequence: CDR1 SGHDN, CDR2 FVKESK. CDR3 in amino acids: CASSQAGTVTETF. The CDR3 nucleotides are TGTGCCAGCAGCCAAGCTGGGACAGTTACGGAAACCTTC.

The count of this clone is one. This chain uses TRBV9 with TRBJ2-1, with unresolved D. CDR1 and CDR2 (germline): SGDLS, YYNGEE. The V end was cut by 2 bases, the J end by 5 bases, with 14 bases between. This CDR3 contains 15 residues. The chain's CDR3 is CASSVQASSHNEQFF. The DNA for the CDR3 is TGTGCCAGCAGCGTTCAGGCTAGTTCCCACAATGAGCAGTTCTTC.

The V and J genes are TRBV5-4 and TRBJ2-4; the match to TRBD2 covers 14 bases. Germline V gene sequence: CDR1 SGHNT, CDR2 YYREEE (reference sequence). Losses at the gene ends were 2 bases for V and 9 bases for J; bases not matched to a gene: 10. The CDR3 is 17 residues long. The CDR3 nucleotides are TGTGCCAGCAGCTTTGGACTAGCGGGGGGTGCCCAGGGCATTCAGTACTTC. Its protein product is CASSFGLAGGAQGIQYF.

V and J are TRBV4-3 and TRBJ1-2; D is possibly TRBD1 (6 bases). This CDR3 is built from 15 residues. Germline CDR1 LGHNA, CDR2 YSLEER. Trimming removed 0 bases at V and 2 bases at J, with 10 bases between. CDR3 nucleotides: TGCGCCAGCAGCCAAGAAGAGGGGGGGAACTATGGCTACACCTTC. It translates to CASSQEEGGNYGYTF.

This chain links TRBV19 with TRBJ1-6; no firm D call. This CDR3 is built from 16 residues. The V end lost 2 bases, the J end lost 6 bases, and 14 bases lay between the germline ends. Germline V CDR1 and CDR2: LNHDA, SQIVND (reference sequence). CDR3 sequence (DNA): TGTGCCAGTAGTATAAGTCTCCGGGGAGGTAATTCACCCCTCCACTTT. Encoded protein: CASSISLRGGNSPLHF. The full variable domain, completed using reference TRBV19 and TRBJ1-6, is DGGITQSPKYLFRKEGQNVTLSCEQNLNHDAMYWYRQDPGQGLRLIYYSQIVNDFQKGDIAEGYSVSREKKESFPLTVTSAQKNPTAFYLCASSISLRGGNSPLHFGNGTRLTVT.

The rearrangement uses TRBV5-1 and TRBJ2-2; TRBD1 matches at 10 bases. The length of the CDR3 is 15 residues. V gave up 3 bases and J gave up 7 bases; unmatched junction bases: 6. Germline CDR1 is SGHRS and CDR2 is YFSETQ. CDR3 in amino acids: CASSWGQGLVGELFF. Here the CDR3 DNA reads TGCGCCAGCAGCTGGGGACAGGGGCTAGTCGGGGAGCTGTTTTTT.